Sequencing of this T cell receptor beta chain was carried out in a study of blood T cells in healthy people across ages. A second PCR, run for about 6 to 12 cycles, used a sample-barcoded 5' primer plus a J-beta primer mix. Every cDNA was tagged by a template-switch adaptor with 12 random nucleotides. MiXCR, applied by TCRdb to the 5' RACE reads, yields one record per CDR3 protein. The sample lists hundreds of thousands of distinct CDR3 sequences, around 30% seen once, with 17% in the top ten. Study-wide findings and caveats: TCR beta diversity per million T cells fell roughly linearly with age.

The V gene's germline CDR1 is MGHDK and CDR2 SYGVNS. The CDR3 has 14 residues. With 3 bases removed from V and 7 bases from J, the gap between germline ends came to 12 bases. Many counts were recorded for this clonotype. Its antigen remains unknown. This clonotype was sampled from a woman older than 75 in good health. V and J are TRBV25-1 and TRBJ1-4; D is undetermined. Source material: blood. CDR3 region: CASSEEHVSEKLFF. The CDR3 coding sequence is TGTGCCAGCAGTGAGGAACATGTATCTGAAAAACTGTTTTTT.